This T cell receptor (beta chain) was captured by sequencing in a study of blood T cell repertoires in COVID-19 (dated by TCRdb to 2018 to 2021). Broadly, across the study: Collaborator samples came from the United States, Italy and Spain and covered acute and convalescent phases of COVID-19. The prospective study material was composed of cDNA or gDNA derived from T cells, B-cell-depleted T cells, or PBMCs. The dataset comprised deeply sampled blood TCRbeta repertoires from subjects exposed to, actively infected with, or recovered from COVID-19. The repertoires were made available in a free public database intended to serve as a resource for research on the immune response to SARS-CoV-2. The samples were drawn from the first 160 participants of the ongoing ImmuneRACE study and from 950 to 1,500 subjects provided by 6 global collaborators. Sample metadata almost always included a de-identified subject ID, COVID-19 status, age in years and sex. Where available, HLA class I and class II types were taken from metadata supplied by the sample provider and were not determined by assay-based typing. Overall study outcomes, separate from this receptor: How much clinical and demographic metadata was included differed by source and by participant, and the metadata was provided uncurated.

TCRbeta CDR3 regions were amplified from genomic DNA using the immunoSEQ Assay, a bias-controlled multiplex PCR. The paper's data handling went like this. The number of nucleated cells in each sample was estimated from the amplification of reference gene primers within the assay. To quantify the absolute abundance of each unique TCRbeta CDR3 rearrangement, sequence reads were collapsed and filtered. For each sample, productive Simpson clonality was calculated by taking the square root of Simpson's diversity index across productive rearrangements. TCRdb took this table from immuneACCESS and kept in-frame rearrangements with V and J called. Such tables lack part of the clones; where checked against another copy, unresolved V genes explain under half of the gap, and the rest is unexplained. V, J and clone size were drawn from that table, and D and trimming were deduced from the DNA. The sample table lists some 35,000 clones, around nine tenths of them with a count of one. The ten largest clonotypes hold around 35% of the sample.

Each collaborating institution followed its own protocols to collect whole blood in K2EDTA tubes. For TCRbeta analysis, collaborators shipped samples in one of three forms: frozen whole blood, isolated PBMCs, or DNA extracted from either of those sample types. Looking up the germline V gene (reference sequence) yields CDR1 SEHNR and CDR2 FQNEAQ. CDR3 length: 16 amino acids, cysteine to phenylalanine. The kept DNA is CDR3 alone, 48 bases in frame from the first base. V and J are trimmed by 2 bases and 2 bases, and the gene matches miss 6 bases of the junction. Concerning this clone itself: Its target antigen remains unknown. Per-base qualities were not stored, and no clone one base away is much larger.

This receptor was identified in a man between 65 and 85 years old with active COVID-19. The sample comprised peripheral blood. The chain is assembled from TRBV7-9 and TRBJ2-7, and 10 junction bases match TRBD2. The nucleotide sequence is TGTGCCAGCAGCTTAACTAGCGGGGTCCCCCCCTACGAGCAGTACTTC. Its amino acids are CASSLTSGVPPYEQYF.